This TCR beta chain was retrieved from a study of CD4 T cells in lung cancer (dated 2019 in TCRdb). With respect to the entire study: To find responses to candidate mutation-encoded neoepitopes, the study screened blood T cells from NSCLC patients and isolated neoantigen-specific CD4+ T-cell clones and TCRs. Lung adenocarcinoma or squamous cell carcinoma was present in the resected patients, who were aged 60 to 69 at blood donation and were mostly former smokers. Tumor and non-adjacent lung tissue were obtained from a handful of patients undergoing curative-intent resections for stage I-III non-small cell lung cancer. TCRB deep sequencing tracked the frequency of neoantigen-specific clonotypes in tumor resections, non-adjacent lung and cultured T-cell products. Before blood donation, treatments including platinum chemotherapy had been received by the patients, and nivolumab or pembrolizumab had been received by some of the patients.

The library was made by the immunoSEQ multiplex PCR assay. Qiagen DNeasy or QIAamp micro DNA kits were used to isolate DNA, and the Adaptive Biotechnology human TCRB sequencing kit was used to sequence TCRB. An Illumina MiSeq was used to sequence the TCRB libraries. The original pipeline was this. TCRB sequence data were analyzed with the kit provider's software, and tumor enrichment of clonotype templates was tested with Fisher's exact test. Here the immuneACCESS table is served through TCRdb, limited to in-frame sequences with V and J called. Missing clones are a known gap in these copies; in checked studies unresolved V genes cover under half, and the rest lacks a known reason. Clonal size and the V and J genes are those of that table, whereas D and trimming came from the DNA. The table for this sample lists roughly 9,800 clones; around 66% of them were counted only once. The top ten hold 15% of the sample.

CDR1 LNHNV and CDR2 YYDKDF were looked up in the germline V gene (reference sequence). From the cysteine up to the valine, the CDR3 has a length of 13 residues. The CDR3 DNA has 39 bases and is translated from base 1. V trim: 4 bases; J trim: 4 bases; unmatched bases: 3. For this clone: Its antigen is not yet known. Nothing much larger sits one base from this clone, and base qualities are not available.

Non-adjacent lung tissue was taken as far as possible from the malignant lesion, at least 3 cm away, from the same resection. Summary of the overall study and its limitations: Some blood-derived responses might be explained by in vitro priming of naive T cells or cross-reactivity rather than by memory responses to the cancer.

Sequenced material: normal lung tissue taken away from the tumor. The source is a man between 60 and 70 years old with non-small cell lung cancer. The chain couples TRBV15 to TRBJ2-7; 8 junctional bases match TRBD2. The CDR3: CATSKTSGYEQYV. The sequenced DNA is TGTGCCACCAGCAAAACTAGCGGTTACGAGCAGTACGTC.